This entry features one T cell receptor (beta chain) sequence. This entry is derived from a study of T cell changes during pregnancy in multiple sclerosis. This table comes from immunoSEQ multiplex PCR, and its TCRdb copy is limited to in-frame clones, with some not included. The sample carries about 45,000 clones, around 90% recorded once. This clonotype was obtained from a female donor with multiple sclerosis, enrolled in a pregnancy study. Sequencing used CD4+ T cells from peripheral blood mononuclear cells, obtained in the third trimester of pregnancy.

The CDR3 region has the DNA TGTGCCAGCTCACCATTGGTTCTAGCGGGAAACTACGAGCAGTACTTC. It codes for CASSPLVLAGNYEQYF. V usage is TRBV18 and J usage is TRBJ2-7; 9 bases agree with TRBD2. The CDR3 totals 16 residues. After removal of 2 bases from V and 3 bases from J, the junction contained 8 bases not matched to a gene. The germline V gene has CDR1 KGHSH and CDR2 LQKENI. Drawing the rest from reference TRBV18 and TRBJ2-7, the complete variable domain is NAGVMQNPRHLVRRRGQEARLRCSPMKGHSHVYWYRQLPEEGLKFMVYLQKENIIDESGMPKERFSAEFPKEGPSILRIQQVVRGDSAAYFCASSPLVLAGNYEQYFGPGTRLTVT.